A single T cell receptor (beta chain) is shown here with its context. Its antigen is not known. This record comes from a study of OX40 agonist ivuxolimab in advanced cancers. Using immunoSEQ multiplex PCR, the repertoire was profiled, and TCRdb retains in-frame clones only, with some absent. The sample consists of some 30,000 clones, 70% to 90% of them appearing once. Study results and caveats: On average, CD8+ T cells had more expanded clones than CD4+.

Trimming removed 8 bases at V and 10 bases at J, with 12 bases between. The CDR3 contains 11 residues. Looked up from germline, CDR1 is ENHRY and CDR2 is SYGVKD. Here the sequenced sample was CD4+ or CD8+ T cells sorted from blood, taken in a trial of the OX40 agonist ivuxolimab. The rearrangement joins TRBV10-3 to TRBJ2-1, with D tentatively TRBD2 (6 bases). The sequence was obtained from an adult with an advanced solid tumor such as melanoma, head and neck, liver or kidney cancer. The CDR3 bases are TGTGCCATCGGGACCCGGGAGGAGCAGTTCTTC. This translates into CAIGTREEQFF.